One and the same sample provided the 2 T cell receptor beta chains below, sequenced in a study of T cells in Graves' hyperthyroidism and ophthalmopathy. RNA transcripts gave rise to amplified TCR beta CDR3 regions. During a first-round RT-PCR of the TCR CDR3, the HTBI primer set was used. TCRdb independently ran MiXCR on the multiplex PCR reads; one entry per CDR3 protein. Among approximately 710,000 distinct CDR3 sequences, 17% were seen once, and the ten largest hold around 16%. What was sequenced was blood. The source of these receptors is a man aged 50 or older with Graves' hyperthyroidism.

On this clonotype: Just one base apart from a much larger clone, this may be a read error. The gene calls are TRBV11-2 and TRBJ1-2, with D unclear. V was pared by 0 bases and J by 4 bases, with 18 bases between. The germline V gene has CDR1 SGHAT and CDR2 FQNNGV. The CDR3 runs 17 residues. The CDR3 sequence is CASSLDPLIPRAYGYTF. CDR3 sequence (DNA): TGTGCCAGCAGCTTAGACCCCCTCATCCCGAGGGCCTATGGCTACACCTTC.

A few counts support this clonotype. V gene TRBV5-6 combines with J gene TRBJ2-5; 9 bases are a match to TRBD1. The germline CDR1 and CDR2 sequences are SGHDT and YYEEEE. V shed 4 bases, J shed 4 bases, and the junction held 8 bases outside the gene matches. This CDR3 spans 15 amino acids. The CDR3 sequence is CASSIRTGGAETQYF. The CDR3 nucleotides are TGTGCCAGCAGCATAAGAACAGGGGGCGCAGAGACCCAGTACTTC. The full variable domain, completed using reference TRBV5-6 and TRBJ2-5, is DAGVTQSPTHLIKTRGQQVTLRCSPKSGHDTVSWYQQALGQGPQFIFQYYEEEERQRGNFPDRFSGHQFPNYSSELNVNALLLGDSALYLCASSIRTGGAETQYFGPGTRLLVL.